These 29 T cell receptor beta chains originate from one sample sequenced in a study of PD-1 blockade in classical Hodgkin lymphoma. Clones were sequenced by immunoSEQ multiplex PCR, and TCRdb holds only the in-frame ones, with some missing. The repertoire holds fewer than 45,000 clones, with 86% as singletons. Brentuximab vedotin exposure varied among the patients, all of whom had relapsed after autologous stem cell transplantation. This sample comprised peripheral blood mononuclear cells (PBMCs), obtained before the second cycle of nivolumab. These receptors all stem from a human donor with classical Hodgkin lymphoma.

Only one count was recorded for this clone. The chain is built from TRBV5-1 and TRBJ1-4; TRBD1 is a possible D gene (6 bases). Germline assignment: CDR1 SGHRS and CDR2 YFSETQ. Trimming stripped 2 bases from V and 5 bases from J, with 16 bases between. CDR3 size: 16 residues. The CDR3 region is CASSFVGAKGNEKLFF. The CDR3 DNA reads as TGCGCCAGCAGCTTCGTGGGGGCTAAAGGAAATGAAAAACTGTTTTTT.

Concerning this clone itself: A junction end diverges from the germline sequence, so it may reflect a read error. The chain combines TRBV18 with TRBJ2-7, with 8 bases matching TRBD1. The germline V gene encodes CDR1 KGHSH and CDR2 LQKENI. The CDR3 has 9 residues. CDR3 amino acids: CASPGTGDF. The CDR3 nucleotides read TGTGCCAGCCCTGGGACAGGAGACTTC.

CDR3 in amino acids: CASSLHDRENSEKLFF. CDR3 sequence (DNA): TGTGCCAGCAGTTTACACGACCGGGAAAATAGTGAAAAACTGTTTTTT. The V gene is TRBV28, the J gene TRBJ1-4, with no clear D. Trimming pared 2 bases from V and 7 bases from J, leaving 17 bases between. The germline V gene encodes CDR1 MDHEN and CDR2 SYDVKM. The CDR3 totals 16 residues.

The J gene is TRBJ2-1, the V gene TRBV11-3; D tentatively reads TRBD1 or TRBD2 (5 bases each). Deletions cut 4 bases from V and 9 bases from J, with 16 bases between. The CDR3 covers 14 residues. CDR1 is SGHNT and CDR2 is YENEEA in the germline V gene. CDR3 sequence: CASSSAGLEGEQFF. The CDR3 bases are TGTGCCAGCAGCTCGGCAGGGCTTGAGGGTGAGCAGTTCTTC.

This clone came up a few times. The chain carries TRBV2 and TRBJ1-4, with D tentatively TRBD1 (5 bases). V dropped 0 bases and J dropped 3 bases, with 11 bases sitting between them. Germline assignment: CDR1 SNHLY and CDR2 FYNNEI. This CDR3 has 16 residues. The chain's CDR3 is CASSEAGSGANEKLFF. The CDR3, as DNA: TGTGCCAGCAGTGAAGCGGGGTCGGGGGCTAATGAAAAACTGTTTTTT. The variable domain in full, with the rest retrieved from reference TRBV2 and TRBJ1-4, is EPEVTQTPSHQVTQMGQEVILRCVPISNHLYFYWYRQILGQKVEFLVSFYNNEISEKSEIFDDQFSVERPDGSNFTLKIRSTKLEDSAMYFCASSEAGSGANEKLFFGSGTQLSVL.

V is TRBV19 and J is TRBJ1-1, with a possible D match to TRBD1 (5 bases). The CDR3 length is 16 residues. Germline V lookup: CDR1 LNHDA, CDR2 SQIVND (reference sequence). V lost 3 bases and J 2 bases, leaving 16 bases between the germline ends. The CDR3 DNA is TGTGCCAGTAGTATTAATACCGATACAGGAAACACTGAAGCTTTCTTT. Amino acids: CASSINTDTGNTEAFF.

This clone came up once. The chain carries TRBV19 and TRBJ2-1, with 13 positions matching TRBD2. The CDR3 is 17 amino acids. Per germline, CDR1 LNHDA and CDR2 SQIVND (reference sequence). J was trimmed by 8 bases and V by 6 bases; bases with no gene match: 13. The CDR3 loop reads CASRQYLGLAGVHEQFF. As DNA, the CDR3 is TGTGCCAGTAGGCAGTATCTAGGACTAGCGGGGGTACATGAGCAGTTCTTC.

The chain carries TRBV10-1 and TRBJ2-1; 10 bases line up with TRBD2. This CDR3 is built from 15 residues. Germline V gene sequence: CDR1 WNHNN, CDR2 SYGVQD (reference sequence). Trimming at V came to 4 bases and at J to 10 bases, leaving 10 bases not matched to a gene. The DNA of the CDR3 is TGCGCCAGCAGTGTGGTAGCGGGGGGCAGGGGCGAGCAGTTCTTC. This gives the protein CASSVVAGGRGEQFF.

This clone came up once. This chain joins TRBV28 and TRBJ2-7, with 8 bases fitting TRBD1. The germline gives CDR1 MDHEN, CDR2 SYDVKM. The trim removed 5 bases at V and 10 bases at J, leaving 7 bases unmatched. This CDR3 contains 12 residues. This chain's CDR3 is CASSRTGTGQYF. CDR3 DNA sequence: TGTGCCAGCAGTCGTACAGGGACAGGACAGTACTTC.

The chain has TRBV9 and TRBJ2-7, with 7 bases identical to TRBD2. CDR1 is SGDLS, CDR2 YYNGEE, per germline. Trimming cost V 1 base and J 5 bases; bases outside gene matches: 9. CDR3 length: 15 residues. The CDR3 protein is CASSVWGRALDEQYF. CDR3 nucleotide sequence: TGTGCCAGCAGCGTATGGGGGAGGGCCCTCGACGAGCAGTACTTC.

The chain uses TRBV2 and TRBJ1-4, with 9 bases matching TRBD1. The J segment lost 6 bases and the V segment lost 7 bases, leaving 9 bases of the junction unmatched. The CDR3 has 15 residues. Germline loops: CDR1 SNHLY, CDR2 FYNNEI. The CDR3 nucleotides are TGTGCCAGCACAATGGACAGGGGCGGTCATGAAAAACTGTTTTTT. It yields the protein CASTMDRGGHEKLFF.

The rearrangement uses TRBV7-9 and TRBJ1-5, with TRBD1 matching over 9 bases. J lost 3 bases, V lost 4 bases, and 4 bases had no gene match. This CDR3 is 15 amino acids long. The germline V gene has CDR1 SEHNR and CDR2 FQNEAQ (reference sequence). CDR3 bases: TGTGCCAGCAGCTCACAGGGGGCGAACAATCAGCCCCAGCATTTT. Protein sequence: CASSSQGANNQPQHF.

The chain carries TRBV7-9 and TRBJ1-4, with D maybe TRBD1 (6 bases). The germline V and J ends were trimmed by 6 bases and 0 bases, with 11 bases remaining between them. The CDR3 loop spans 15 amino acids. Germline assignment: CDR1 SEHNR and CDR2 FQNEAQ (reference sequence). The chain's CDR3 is CASRDSYATNEKLFF. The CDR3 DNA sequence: TGTGCCAGCAGGGACAGCTATGCAACTAATGAAAAACTGTTTTTT.

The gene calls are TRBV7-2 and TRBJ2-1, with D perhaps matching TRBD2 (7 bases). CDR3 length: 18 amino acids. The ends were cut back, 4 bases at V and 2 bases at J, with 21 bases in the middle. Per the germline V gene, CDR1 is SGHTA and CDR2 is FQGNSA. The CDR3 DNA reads TGTGCCAGCAGCTCCCCGAGGGGGGGGGCGCAACCCTACAATGAGCAGTTCTTC. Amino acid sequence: CASSSPRGGAQPYNEQFF. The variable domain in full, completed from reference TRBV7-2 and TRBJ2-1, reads GAGVSQSPSNKVTEKGKDVELRCDPISGHTALYWYRQSLGQGLEFLIYFQGNSAPDKSGLPSDRFSAERTGGSVSTLTIQRTQQEDSAVYLCASSSPRGGAQPYNEQFFGPGTRLTVL.

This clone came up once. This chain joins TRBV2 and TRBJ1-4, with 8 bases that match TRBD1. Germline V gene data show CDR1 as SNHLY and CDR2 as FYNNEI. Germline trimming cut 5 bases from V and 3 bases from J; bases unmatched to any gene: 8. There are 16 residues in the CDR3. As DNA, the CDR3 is TGTGCCAGCAGTCAGGACAGGGTAGGGGCTAATGAAAAACTGTTTTTT. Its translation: CASSQDRVGANEKLFF. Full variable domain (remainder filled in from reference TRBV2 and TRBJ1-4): EPEVTQTPSHQVTQMGQEVILRCVPISNHLYFYWYRQILGQKVEFLVSFYNNEISEKSEIFDDQFSVERPDGSNFTLKIRSTKLEDSAMYFCASSQDRVGANEKLFFGSGTQLSVL.

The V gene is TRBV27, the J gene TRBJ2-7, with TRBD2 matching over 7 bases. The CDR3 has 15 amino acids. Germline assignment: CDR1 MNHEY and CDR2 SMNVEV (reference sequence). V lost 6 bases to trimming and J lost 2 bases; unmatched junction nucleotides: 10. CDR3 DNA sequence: TGTGCCAGCAGAGTCCCCGCGAGCGGGGCCTACGAGCAGTACTTC. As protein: CASRVPASGAYEQYF.

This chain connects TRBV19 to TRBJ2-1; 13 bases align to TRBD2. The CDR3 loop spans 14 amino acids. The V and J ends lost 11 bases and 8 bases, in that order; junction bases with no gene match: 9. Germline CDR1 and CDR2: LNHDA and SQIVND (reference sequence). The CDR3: CASTLAGGPYEQFF. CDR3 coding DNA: TGTGCCTCCACACTAGCGGGAGGGCCCTATGAGCAGTTCTTC.

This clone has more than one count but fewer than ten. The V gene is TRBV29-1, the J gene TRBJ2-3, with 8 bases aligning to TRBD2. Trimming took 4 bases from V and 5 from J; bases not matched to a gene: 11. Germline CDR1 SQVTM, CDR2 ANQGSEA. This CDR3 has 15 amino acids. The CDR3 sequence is CSVATPGGAGDTQYF. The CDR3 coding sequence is TGCAGCGTTGCGACCCCGGGGGGGGCTGGAGATACGCAGTATTTT.

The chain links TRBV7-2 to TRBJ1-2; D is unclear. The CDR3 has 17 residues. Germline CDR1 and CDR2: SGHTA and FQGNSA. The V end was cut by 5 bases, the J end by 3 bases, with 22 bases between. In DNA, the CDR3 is TGTGCCAGCAGCCCCCCGGGCGGAACGTTTCGAGACTATGGCTACACCTTC. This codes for CASSPPGGTFRDYGYTF.

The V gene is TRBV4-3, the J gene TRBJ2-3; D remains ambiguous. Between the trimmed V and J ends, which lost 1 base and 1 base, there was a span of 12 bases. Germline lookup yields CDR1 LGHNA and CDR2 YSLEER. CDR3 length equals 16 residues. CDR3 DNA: TGCGCCAGCAGCCAAGGATTAGGGTTTGGCACAGATACGCAGTATTTT. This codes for CASSQGLGFGTDTQYF.

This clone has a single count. As DNA, the CDR3 is TGTGCCAGCAGCTCCCATCAGAGCCTAGATACGCAGTATTTT. Its translation is CASSSHQSLDTQYF. This sequence joins TRBV28 and TRBJ2-3; no reliable D call. The CDR3 sequence is 14 residues long. CDR1 MDHEN and CDR2 SYDVKM come from the germline V gene. V lost 6 bases and J 5 bases, leaving 15 bases between the germline ends.

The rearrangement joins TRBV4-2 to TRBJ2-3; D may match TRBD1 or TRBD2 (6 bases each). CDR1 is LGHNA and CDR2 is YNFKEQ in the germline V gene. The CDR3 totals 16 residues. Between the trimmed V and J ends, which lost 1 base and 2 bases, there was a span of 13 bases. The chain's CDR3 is CASSQGEGGTTDTQYF. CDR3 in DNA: TGTGCCAGCAGCCAAGGAGAGGGGGGCACCACAGATACGCAGTATTTT.

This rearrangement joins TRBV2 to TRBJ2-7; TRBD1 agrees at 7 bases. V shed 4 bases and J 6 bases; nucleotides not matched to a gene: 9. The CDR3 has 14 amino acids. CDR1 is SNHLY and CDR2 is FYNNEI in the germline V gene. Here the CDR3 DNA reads TGTGCCAGCAGTGTTAAGACAGGGCTCCTCGAGCAGTACTTC. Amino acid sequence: CASSVKTGLLEQYF.

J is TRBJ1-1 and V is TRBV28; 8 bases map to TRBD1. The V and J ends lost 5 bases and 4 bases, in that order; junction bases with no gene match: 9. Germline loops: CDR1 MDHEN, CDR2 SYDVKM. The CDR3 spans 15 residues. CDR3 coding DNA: TGTGCCAGCAGTACAACTAAAACAGGGGGCACTGAAGCTTTCTTT. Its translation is CASSTTKTGGTEAFF.

CDR3 sequence: CASTAEGPHNEQFF. The CDR3 nucleotides read TGTGCCAGCACAGCGGAGGGGCCTCACAATGAGCAGTTCTTC. This rearrangement joins TRBV28 to TRBJ2-1; D may be TRBD2 (6 bases). Trimming left V 7 bases short and J 5 bases short, with 15 bases between. Germline V gene lookup returns CDR1 MDHEN and CDR2 SYDVKM. The CDR3 extends over 14 amino acids. Variable domain in full (rest from reference TRBV28 and TRBJ2-1): DVKVTQSSRYLVKRTGEKVFLECVQDMDHENMFWYRQDPGLGLRLIYFSYDVKMKEKGDIPEGYSVSREKKERFSLILESASTNQTSMYLCASTAEGPHNEQFFGPGTRLTVL.

The CDR3 coding sequence is TGCGCCAGCAGCTTGGTAGGGGCCCCCTACGAGCAGTACTTC. Translation: CASSLVGAPYEQYF. The gene calls are TRBV5-1 and TRBJ2-7; D might be TRBD1 (5 bases). This CDR3 comprises 14 residues. V lost 0 bases, J lost 2 bases, and 9 bases lay in between. The germline CDR1 and CDR2 sequences are SGHRS and YFSETQ.

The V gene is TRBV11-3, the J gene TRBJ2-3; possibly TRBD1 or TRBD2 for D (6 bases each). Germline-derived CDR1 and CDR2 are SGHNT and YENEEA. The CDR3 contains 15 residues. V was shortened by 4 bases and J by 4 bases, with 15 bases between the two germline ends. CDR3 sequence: CASSSGWGAPDTQYF. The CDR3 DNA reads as TGTGCCAGCAGCTCCGGTTGGGGGGCCCCAGATACGCAGTATTTT.

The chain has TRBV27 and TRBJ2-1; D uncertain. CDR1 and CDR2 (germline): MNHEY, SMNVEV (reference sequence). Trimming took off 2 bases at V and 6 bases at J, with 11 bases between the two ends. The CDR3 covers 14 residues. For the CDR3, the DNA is TGTGCCAGCAGTTTACTCCGCCCCCTCAATGAGCAGTTCTTC. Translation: CASSLLRPLNEQFF.

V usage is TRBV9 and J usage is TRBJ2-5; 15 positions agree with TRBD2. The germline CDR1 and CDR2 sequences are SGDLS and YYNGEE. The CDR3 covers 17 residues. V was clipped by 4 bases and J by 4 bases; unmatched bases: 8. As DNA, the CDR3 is TGTGCCAGCAGCCGCGGACTAGCGGGAGGGCCGATAGAGACCCAGTACTTC. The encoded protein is CASSRGLAGGPIETQYF.